This T cell receptor beta chain was retrieved from a study of blood T cell repertoires in COVID-19. In the source study's methods: Reference gene primer amplification in the assay estimated nucleated cell counts. Clones were sequenced by immunoSEQ multiplex PCR, and TCRdb holds only the in-frame ones, with some missing. V and J calls and clone size are given by that table; D and trimming were obtained from the DNA. The sample holds about 160,000 clones; around 82% are singletons and the top ten take roughly 9.6%. CDR3 length equals 16 residues. The trim removed 4 bases at V and 4 bases at J, leaving 13 bases unmatched.

V and J are TRBV5-3 and TRBJ1-2; TRBD1 aligns across 7 bases. TRBV5-3 is treated as an ORF (open reading frame) with a function not yet certain. This TCR came from a man in his 60s with active or convalescent COVID-19. The sequenced sample was peripheral blood. This CDR3 reads CARSLGDRVWAYGYTF. DNA for the CDR3: TGTGCCAGAAGCCTAGGCGACAGGGTTTGGGCCTATGGCTACACCTTC.